The 4 T cell receptor beta chains in this list originate from one sample, sequenced in a study of cytomegalovirus exposure and HLA in healthy donors. The study ran its PCR with 60 Vbeta and 13 Jbeta primers. Produced via immunoSEQ multiplex PCR; TCRdb's table is partial and in-frame only. The sample includes 65,000 to 95,000 clones. Sequenced sample: PBMCs. These receptors all come from a female donor in good health and CMV-seropositive.

The chain uses TRBV28 and TRBJ2-5, with D possibly TRBD1 on 6 matching bases. In germline, CDR1 is MDHEN, CDR2 SYDVKM. Trimming removed 1 base from V and 3 bases from J, with 12 bases in between. This CDR3 contains 15 residues. The CDR3 protein is CASSLSTTGKETQYF. DNA of the CDR3: TGTGCCAGCAGTTTATCCACAACAGGGAAAGAGACCCAGTACTTC.

V gene TRBV4-3 combines with J gene TRBJ1-4; D perhaps matches TRBD1 (6 bases). Germline values: CDR1 LGHNA, CDR2 YSLEER. V lost 3 bases, J lost 6 bases, and 20 bases lay in between. The CDR3 is made up of 17 amino acids. The CDR3 reads CASSQDYRVLMDEKLFF. CDR3 coding DNA: TGCGCCAGCAGCCAGGATTACAGGGTATTAATGGATGAAAAACTGTTTTTT.

The chain uses TRBV5-4 and TRBJ2-7; 7 bases fit TRBD1. V shed 0 bases and J 2 bases; nucleotides not matched to a gene: 2. CDR1 and CDR2 (germline): SGHNT, YYREEE (reference sequence). The CDR3 runs to 14 residues. The DNA for the CDR3 is TGTGCCAGCAGCTTGGAGGGGGCCGCCTACGAGCAGTACTTC. Residues: CASSLEGAAYEQYF. Full variable domain (remainder filled in from reference TRBV5-4 and TRBJ2-7): ETGVTQSPTHLIKTRGQQVTLRCSSQSGHNTVSWYQQALGQGPQFIFQYYREEENGRGNFPPRFSGLQFPNYSSELNVNALELDDSALYLCASSLEGAAYEQYFGPGTRLTVT.

The chain is built from TRBV9 and TRBJ1-2, with D unclear. Germline V gene lookup returns CDR1 SGDLS and CDR2 YYNGEE. The V and J ends lost 0 bases and 0 bases respectively, with 9 bases between them. The CDR3 consists of 15 residues. The CDR3 coding sequence is TGTGCCAGCAGCGTAGGCGGGAATCCTAACTATGGCTACACCTTC. Translation gives CASSVGGNPNYGYTF.